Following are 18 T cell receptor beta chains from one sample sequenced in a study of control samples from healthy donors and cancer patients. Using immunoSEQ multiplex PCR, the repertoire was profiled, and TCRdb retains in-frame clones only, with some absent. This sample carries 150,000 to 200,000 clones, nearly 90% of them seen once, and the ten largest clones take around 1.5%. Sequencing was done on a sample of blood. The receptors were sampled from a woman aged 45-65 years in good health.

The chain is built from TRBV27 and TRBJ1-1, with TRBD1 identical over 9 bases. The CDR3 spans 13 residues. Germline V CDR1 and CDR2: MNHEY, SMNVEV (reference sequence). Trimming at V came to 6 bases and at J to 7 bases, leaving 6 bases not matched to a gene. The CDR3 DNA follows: TGTGCCAGCAGGGTGACAGGGGGGGTTGAAGCTTTCTTT. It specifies CASRVTGGVEAFF.

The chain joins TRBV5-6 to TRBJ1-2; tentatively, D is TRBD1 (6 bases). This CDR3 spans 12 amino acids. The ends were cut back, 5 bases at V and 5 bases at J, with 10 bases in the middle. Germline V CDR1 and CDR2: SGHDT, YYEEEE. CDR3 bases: TGTGCCAGCAGTGGGGGGGCTTATGGCTACACCTTC. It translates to CASSGGAYGYTF.

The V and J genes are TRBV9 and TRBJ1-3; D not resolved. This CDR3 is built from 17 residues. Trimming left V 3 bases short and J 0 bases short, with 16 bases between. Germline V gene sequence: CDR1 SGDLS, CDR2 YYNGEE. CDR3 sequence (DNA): TGTGCCAGCAGCGCCCCCCGTTCATGGCGCTCTGGAAACACCATATATTTT. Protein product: CASSAPRSWRSGNTIYF.

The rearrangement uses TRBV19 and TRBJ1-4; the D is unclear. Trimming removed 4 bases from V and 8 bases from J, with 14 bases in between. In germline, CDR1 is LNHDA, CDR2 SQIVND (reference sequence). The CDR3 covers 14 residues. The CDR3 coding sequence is TGTGCCAGTAGTAAGACCGCGGAGATAGAAAAACTGTTTTTT. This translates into CASSKTAEIEKLFF.

CDR3 protein: CASSDWGEKLFF. In nucleotides, the CDR3 is TGTGCCAGCAGTGATTGGGGTGAAAAACTGTTTTTT. V usage is TRBV6-1 and J usage is TRBJ1-4; D call uncertain. The CDR3 has 12 amino acids. Germline CDR1 reads MNHNS; CDR2 reads SASEGT. Trimming left V 3 bases short and J 7 bases short, with 6 bases between.

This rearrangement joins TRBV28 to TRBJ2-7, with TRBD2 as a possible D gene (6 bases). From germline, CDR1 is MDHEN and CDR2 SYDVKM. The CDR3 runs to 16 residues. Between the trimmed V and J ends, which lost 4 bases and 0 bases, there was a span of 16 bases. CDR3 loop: CASSSPRGAGSYEQYF. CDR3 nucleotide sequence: TGTGCCAGCAGTTCACCTCGCGGAGCGGGCTCCTACGAGCAGTACTTC. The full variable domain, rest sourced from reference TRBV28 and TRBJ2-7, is DVKVTQSSRYLVKRTGEKVFLECVQDMDHENMFWYRQDPGLGLRLIYFSYDVKMKEKGDIPEGYSVSREKKERFSLILESASTNQTSMYLCASSSPRGAGSYEQYFGPGTRLTVT.

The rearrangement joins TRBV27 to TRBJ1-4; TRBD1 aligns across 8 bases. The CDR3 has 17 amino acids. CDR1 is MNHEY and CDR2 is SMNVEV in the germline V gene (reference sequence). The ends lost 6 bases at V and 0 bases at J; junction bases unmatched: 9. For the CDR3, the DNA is TGTGCCAGCAGGATCCTCGGGACAGGCCCAACTAATGAAAAACTGTTTTTT. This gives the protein CASRILGTGPTNEKLFF.

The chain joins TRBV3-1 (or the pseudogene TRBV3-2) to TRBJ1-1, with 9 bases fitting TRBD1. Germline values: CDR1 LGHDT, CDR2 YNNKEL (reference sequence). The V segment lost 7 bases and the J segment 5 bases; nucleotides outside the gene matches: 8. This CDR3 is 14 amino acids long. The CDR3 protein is CASTIQGARTEAFF. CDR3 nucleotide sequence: TGTGCCAGCACCATACAGGGGGCAAGGACTGAAGCTTTCTTT.

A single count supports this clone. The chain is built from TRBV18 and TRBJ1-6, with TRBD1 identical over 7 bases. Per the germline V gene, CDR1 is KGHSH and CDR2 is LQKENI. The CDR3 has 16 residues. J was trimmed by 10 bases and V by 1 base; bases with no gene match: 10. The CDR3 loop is CASSPLPGTVASPLHF. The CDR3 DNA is TGTGCCAGCTCACCACTGCCCGGGACAGTCGCATCACCCCTCCACTTT.

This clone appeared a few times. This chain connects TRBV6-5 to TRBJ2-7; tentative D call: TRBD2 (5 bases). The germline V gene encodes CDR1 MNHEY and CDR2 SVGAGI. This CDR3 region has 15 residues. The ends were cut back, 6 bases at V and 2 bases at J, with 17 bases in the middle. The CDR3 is CASSPVGAGTYEQYF. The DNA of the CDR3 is TGTGCCAGCAGCCCCGTGGGAGCAGGCACCTACGAGCAGTACTTC.

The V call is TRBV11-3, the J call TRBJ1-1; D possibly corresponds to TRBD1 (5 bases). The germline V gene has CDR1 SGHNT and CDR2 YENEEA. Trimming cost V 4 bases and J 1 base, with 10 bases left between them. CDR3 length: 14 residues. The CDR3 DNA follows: TGTGCCAGCAGCTCCGACAGTAGGAACACTGAAGCTTTCTTT. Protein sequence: CASSSDSRNTEAFF.

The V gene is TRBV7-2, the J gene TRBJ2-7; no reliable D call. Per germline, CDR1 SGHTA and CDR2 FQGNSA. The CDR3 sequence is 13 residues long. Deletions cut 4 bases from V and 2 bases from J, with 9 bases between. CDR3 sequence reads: CASSSSAPYEQYF. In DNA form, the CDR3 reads TGTGCCAGCAGCTCCAGTGCGCCCTACGAGCAGTACTTC.

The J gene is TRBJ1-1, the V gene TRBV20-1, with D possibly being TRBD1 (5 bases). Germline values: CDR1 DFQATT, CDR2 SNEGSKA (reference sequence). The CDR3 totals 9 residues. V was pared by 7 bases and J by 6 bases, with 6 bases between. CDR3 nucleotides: TGCAGTGAGGGGTCTGAAGCTTTCTTT. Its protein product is CSEGSEAFF.

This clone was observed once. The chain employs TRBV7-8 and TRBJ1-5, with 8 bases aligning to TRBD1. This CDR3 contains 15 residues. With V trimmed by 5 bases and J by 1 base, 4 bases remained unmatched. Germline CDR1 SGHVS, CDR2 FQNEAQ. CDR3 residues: CASSQWTGSNQPQHF. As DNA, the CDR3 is TGTGCCAGCAGCCAATGGACAGGGAGCAATCAGCCCCAGCATTTT.

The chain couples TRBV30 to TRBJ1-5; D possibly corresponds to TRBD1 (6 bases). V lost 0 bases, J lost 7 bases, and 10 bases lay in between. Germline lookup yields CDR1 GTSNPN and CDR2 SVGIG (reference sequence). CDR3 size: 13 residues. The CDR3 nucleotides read TGTGCCTGGAGTGTAGACAGGATCCAGCCCCAGCATTTT. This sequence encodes CAWSVDRIQPQHF.

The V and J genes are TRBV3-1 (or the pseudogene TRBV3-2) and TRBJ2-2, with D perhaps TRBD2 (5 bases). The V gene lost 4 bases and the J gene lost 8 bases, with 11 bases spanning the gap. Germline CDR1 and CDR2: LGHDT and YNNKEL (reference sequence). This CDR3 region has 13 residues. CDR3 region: CASSPDPGGELFF. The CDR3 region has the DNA TGTGCCAGCAGCCCCGACCCGGGGGGGGAGCTGTTTTTT.

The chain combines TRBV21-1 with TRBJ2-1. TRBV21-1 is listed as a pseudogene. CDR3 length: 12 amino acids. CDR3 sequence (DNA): TGTGCCAGACCCTTCCGGGGCCATGAGCAGTTCTTC. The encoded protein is CARPFRGHEQFF.

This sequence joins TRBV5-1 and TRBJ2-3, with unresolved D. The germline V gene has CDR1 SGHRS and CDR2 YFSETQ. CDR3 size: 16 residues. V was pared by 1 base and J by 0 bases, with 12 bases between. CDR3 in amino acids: CASSLFGAPSTDTQYF. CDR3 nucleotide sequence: TGCGCCAGCAGCTTGTTCGGCGCCCCTAGCACAGATACGCAGTATTTT.